This T cell receptor beta chain was captured in a study of blood T cell repertoires in COVID-19. At the level of the study: From the United States, Italy and Spain came samples of acute and convalescent COVID-19. Sources were T cells, B-cell-depleted T cells, or PBMCs; the material itself was cDNA or gDNA.

The CDR3 is 11 residues long. Trimming removed 6 bases at V and 9 bases at J, with 9 bases between. As processed by the authors: By means of reference gene primer amplification, nucleated cell counts were estimated. Using immunoSEQ multiplex PCR, the repertoire was profiled, and TCRdb retains in-frame clones only, with some absent. That table furnishes V, J and clone size, whereas the DNA furnished D and trimming. The table shows a few hundred thousand clones, with around 83% occurring only once. Sequenced sample: peripheral blood. This chain uses TRBV12-3 or TRBV12-4 with TRBJ2-1; unclear D gene. The source of this sequence is a human donor in a cohort sampled during active COVID-19. CDR3 protein: CASRTRSEQFF. In DNA form, the CDR3 reads TGTGCCAGCAGAACAAGGAGTGAGCAGTTCTTC.